This T cell receptor beta chain derives from a study of beta chain features in type 1 diabetes. About the study: Healthy donors resembled patients in age, gender and cell yields.

Worth noting for this clone: Antigen unknown.

The entirety of the isolated RNA underwent reverse transcription, so expressed TCRB transcripts were sequenced. Measured with immunoSEQ multiplex PCR; TCRdb has only the in-frame clones, and not every one. The sample holds around 690,000 clones, roughly an eighth seen once. Study-level findings and limits: For Type 1 diabetes patients, all four CD4+ subsets carried TCRB CDR3s that were moderately but significantly shorter.

Germline lookup yields CDR1 SQVTM and CDR2 ANQGSEA. V was clipped by 6 bases and J by 6 bases; unmatched bases: 11. There are 14 residues in the CDR3. This clonotype was sampled from a man aged 30 to 39 with type 1 diabetes. The specimen was naive CD4+ T cells from blood. This chain uses TRBV29-1 with TRBJ2-3; 8 bases are a match to TRBD2. CDR3 sequence reads: CSVAGREKGDTQYF. The CDR3 DNA is TGCAGCGTGGCCGGGAGGGAGAAAGGGGATACGCAGTATTTT.